Each of the 25 T cell receptor beta chains below was sequenced from the same sample in a study of T cell responses to AZD1222 COVID-19 vaccine. Only in-frame clones appear in the TCRdb table, and some are missing; sequencing was by immunoSEQ multiplex PCR. In the table there are around 130,000 clones, approximately 92% of which are singletons. Sequenced material: peripheral blood, taken 28 days after the second AZD1222 dose. The receptors come from an adult who received the AZD1222 COVID-19 vaccine.

The chain carries TRBV7-2 and TRBJ1-2, with D possibly being TRBD1 (6 bases). Germline values: CDR1 SGHTA, CDR2 FQGNSA. Trimming pared 1 base from V and 8 bases from J, leaving 17 bases between. This CDR3 comprises 15 residues. The CDR3 DNA sequence: TGTGCCAGCAGCTTAGTTTCAGGGGACCTCGGAGGCTACACCTTC. Protein sequence: CASSLVSGDLGGYTF.

The chain employs TRBV4-3 and TRBJ2-7; possible D gene TRBD1, 6 bases. Germline-derived CDR1 and CDR2 are LGHNA and YSLEER. Deletions cut 0 bases from V and 3 bases from J, with 12 bases between. The CDR3 has 15 residues. In DNA, the CDR3 is TGCGCCAGCAGCCAAGAGTACAGGGAATACTACGAGCAGTACTTC. Protein: CASSQEYREYYEQYF.

The chain joins TRBV24-1 to TRBJ2-7; TRBD1 matches 11 bases. CDR1 is KGHDR, CDR2 SFDVKD, per germline. Trimming at V came to 0 bases and at J to 4 bases, leaving 7 bases not matched to a gene. The CDR3 contains 17 residues. Here the CDR3 reads CATSDLARDRGGYEQYF. In DNA, the CDR3 is TGTGCCACCAGTGATTTGGCCCGGGACAGGGGGGGGTACGAGCAGTACTTC.

The chain combines TRBV6-5 with TRBJ2-3; no clear D. V was clipped by 6 bases and J by 4 bases, with 14 bases between them. Germline-derived CDR1 and CDR2 are MNHEY and SVGAGI. This CDR3 is built from 14 residues. CDR3 DNA sequence: TGTGCCAGCAGACCTCATTTAGGTGCAGATACGCAGTATTTT. Its translation is CASRPHLGADTQYF.

The V gene is TRBV10-1, the J gene TRBJ2-1; 15 bases map to TRBD2. V was clipped by 11 bases and J by 2 bases; unmatched bases: 7. CDR3 length equals 16 residues. The V gene's germline CDR1 is WNHNN and CDR2 SYGVQD (reference sequence). CDR3 DNA: TGCGCCGGTGGACTAGCGGGGGGGCAACCCTACAATGAGCAGTTCTTC. Translation gives CAGGLAGGQPYNEQFF.

The J gene is TRBJ1-1, the V gene TRBV6-2 or TRBV6-3, with 7 bases fitting TRBD1. Germline lookup yields CDR1 MNHEY and CDR2 SVGEGT. V shed 6 bases, J shed 11 bases, and the junction held 9 bases outside the gene matches. This CDR3 has 12 amino acids. CDR3: CASRPDDREAFF. CDR3 coding DNA: TGTGCCAGCAGACCTGACGACAGGGAGGCTTTCTTT.

The chain links TRBV28 to TRBJ2-3, with TRBD2 matching over 9 bases. The CDR3 is 16 amino acids. Germline values: CDR1 MDHEN, CDR2 SYDVKM. Trimming at V came to 6 bases and at J to 6 bases, leaving 13 bases not matched to a gene. CDR3 coding DNA: TGTGCCAGCAGCCCTCGGGGTGCGGGAGGGGAGGATACGCAGTATTTT. This gives the protein CASSPRGAGGEDTQYF.

The chain links TRBV6-5 to TRBJ2-7; D possibly corresponds to TRBD2 (5 bases). Trimming removed 0 bases from V and 5 bases from J, with 8 bases in between. CDR3 length: 13 residues. Germline CDR1 MNHEY, CDR2 SVGAGI. CDR3 in amino acids: CASSYSRGNEQYF. CDR3 nucleotide sequence: TGTGCCAGCAGTTACTCGAGAGGGAACGAGCAGTACTTC.

The gene calls are TRBV2 and TRBJ2-1, with TRBD2 matching over 8 bases. The CDR3 length is 15 residues. Germline V gene data show CDR1 as SNHLY and CDR2 as FYNNEI. V shed 6 bases, J shed 2 bases, and the junction held 6 bases outside the gene matches. CDR3 amino acids: CASRSTSGPYNEQFF. The CDR3 DNA reads TGTGCCAGCAGATCCACTAGCGGACCCTACAATGAGCAGTTCTTC.

CDR3 amino acids: CASSPANNSPLHF. DNA for the CDR3: TGTGCCAGCAGCCCGGCCAATAATTCACCCCTCCACTTT. The rearrangement joins TRBV6-5 to TRBJ1-6; D gene unclear. V was cut by 6 bases and J by 5 bases, with 8 bases left in between. Per germline, CDR1 MNHEY and CDR2 SVGAGI. There are 13 residues in the CDR3.

J is TRBJ1-1 and V is TRBV29-1; D may be TRBD1 (5 bases). V was shortened by 4 bases and J by 3 bases, with 9 bases between the two germline ends. This CDR3 comprises 12 residues. Germline CDR1 is SQVTM and CDR2 is ANQGSEA. This CDR3 is CSVGWGHTEAFF. The CDR3 nucleotides are TGCAGCGTTGGATGGGGACACACTGAAGCTTTCTTT. The entire variable domain, with the rest obtained from reference TRBV29-1 and TRBJ1-1, is as follows: SAVISQKPSRDICQRGTSLTIQCQVDSQVTMMFWYRQQPGQSLTLIATANQGSEATYESGFVIDKFPISRPNLTFSTLTVSNMSPEDSSIYLCSVGWGHTEAFFGQGTRLTVV.

The rearrangement joins TRBV28 to TRBJ2-7; D call uncertain. CDR1 and CDR2 (germline): MDHEN, SYDVKM. Trimming removed 2 bases at V and 3 bases at J, with 8 bases between. This CDR3 has 13 residues. The chain's CDR3 is CASSLVGVYEQYF. Here the CDR3 DNA reads TGTGCCAGCAGTTTAGTCGGAGTCTACGAGCAGTACTTC.

This chain links TRBV7-6 with TRBJ1-5; D unresolved. The CDR3 is made up of 15 amino acids. Trimming removed 2 bases from V and 2 bases from J, with 10 bases in between. The V gene's germline CDR1 is SGHVS and CDR2 FNYEAQ. CDR3 bases: TGTGCCAGCAGCTTAAGGCAAGGGCGCAATCAGCCCCAGCATTTT. Translated: CASSLRQGRNQPQHF.

The V call is TRBV5-1, the J call TRBJ1-6; TRBD1 aligns across 8 bases. The CDR3 runs 15 residues. Germline-derived CDR1 and CDR2 are SGHRS and YFSETQ. V lost 5 bases and J lost 8; bases outside the gene matches: 9. CDR3 DNA sequence: TGCGCCAGCAGACAGAACAGGGGGAATCATTCACCCCTCCACTTT. It codes for CASRQNRGNHSPLHF.

This clone has just one count. The CDR3 loop reads CASTHTGGSSYEQYF. CDR3 nucleotides: TGTGCCAGTACTCACACCGGAGGCTCCTCCTACGAGCAGTACTTC. J is TRBJ2-7 and V is TRBV19; perhaps TRBD2 as D (5 bases). The V end was cut by 7 bases, the J end by 0 bases, with 16 bases between. The germline V gene encodes CDR1 LNHDA and CDR2 SQIVND (reference sequence). The CDR3 is made up of 15 amino acids.

The V call is TRBV11-3, the J call TRBJ1-3; no clear D. V lost 3 bases and J lost 5, with 2 bases in between. This CDR3 has 11 residues. CDR1 is SGHNT, CDR2 YENEEA, per germline. The DNA for the CDR3 is TGTGCCAGCAGCTTCCGAAACACCATATATTTT. The encoded protein is CASSFRNTIYF.

This chain joins TRBV13 and TRBJ2-3, with D possibly being TRBD1 (5 bases). This CDR3 is built from 14 residues. In germline, CDR1 is PRHDT, CDR2 FYEKMQ (reference sequence). V was shortened by 3 bases and J by 5 bases, with 12 bases between the two germline ends. This CDR3 reads CASSLGRALDTQYF. CDR3 coding DNA: TGTGCCAGCAGCTTGGGCAGGGCGTTAGATACGCAGTATTTT. The full variable domain, completed using reference TRBV13 and TRBJ2-3, is AAGVIQSPRHLIKEKRETATLKCYPIPRHDTVYWYQQGPGQDPQFLISFYEKMQSDKGSIPDRFSAQQFSDYHSELNMSSLELGDSALYFCASSLGRALDTQYFGPGTRLTVL.

The chain couples TRBV7-9 to TRBJ2-2; weak D call: TRBD2 (6 bases). The CDR3 consists of 14 residues. Trimming pared 1 base from V and 3 bases from J, leaving 6 bases between. The germline V gene has CDR1 SEHNR and CDR2 FQNEAQ (reference sequence). The DNA for the CDR3 is TGTGCCAGCAGCTTAGGGGGGGACACCGGGGAGCTGTTTTTT. Residues: CASSLGGDTGELFF.

The chain couples TRBV19 to TRBJ2-1, with 11 bases that match TRBD1. V shed 7 bases, J shed 2 bases, and the junction held 7 bases outside the gene matches. Germline values: CDR1 LNHDA, CDR2 SQIVND (reference sequence). The CDR3 covers 16 residues. In nucleotides, the CDR3 is TGTGCCAGTACCCCCCCGGACAGGGGGCCCTACAATGAGCAGTTCTTC. It codes for CASTPPDRGPYNEQFF.

The chain links TRBV7-8 to TRBJ1-1, with D unclear. CDR3 length: 12 residues. Trimming took off 5 bases at V and 6 bases at J, with 10 bases between the two ends. Germline CDR1 reads SGHVS; CDR2 reads FQNEAQ. In DNA form, the CDR3 reads TGTGCCAGCAGCGAGACCTTGGCTGAAGCTTTCTTT. It yields the protein CASSETLAEAFF. Based on the CDR3 plus reference TRBV7-8 and TRBJ1-1, the full variable domain is GAGVSQSPRYKVAKRGQDVALRCDPISGHVSLFWYQQALGQGPEFLTYFQNEAQLDKSGLPSDRFFAERPEGSVSTLKIQRTQQEDSAVYLCASSETLAEAFFGQGTRLTVV.

The V gene is TRBV6-6, the J gene TRBJ2-7; D may be TRBD2 (5 bases). Per germline, CDR1 MNHNY and CDR2 SVGAGI (reference sequence). Trimming shortened V by 4 bases and J by 6 bases, and 13 bases separated the two germline ends. CDR3 size: 13 residues. For the CDR3, the DNA is TGTGCCAGCAGTTCGAACAGCGGTTCCGAGCAGTACTTC. Protein: CASSSNSGSEQYF.

This chain uses TRBV15 with TRBJ1-2, with a weak D call TRBD1 (6 bases). CDR1 LNHNV and CDR2 YYDKDF come from the germline V gene (reference sequence). The CDR3 runs to 14 residues. Trimming stripped 2 bases from V and 7 bases from J, with 14 bases between. The CDR3 DNA reads TGTGCCACCAGCAGAAGCGCGGGGACAACTGGCTACACCTTC. This translates into CATSRSAGTTGYTF.

The chain is built from TRBV7-8 and TRBJ2-3, with 10 bases lining up with TRBD2. Germline V gene sequence: CDR1 SGHVS, CDR2 FQNEAQ. CDR3 size: 16 residues. Trimming at V came to 3 bases and at J to 6 bases, leaving 9 bases not matched to a gene. The CDR3 region is CASSFLASGGSDTQYF. In nucleotides, the CDR3 is TGTGCCAGCAGCTTCTTGGCTAGCGGGGGATCTGATACGCAGTATTTT.

This clone was seen just once. The J gene is TRBJ2-3, the V gene TRBV9, with 9 positions matching TRBD1. The germline V gene has CDR1 SGDLS and CDR2 YYNGEE. With 0 bases clipped from V and 1 base from J, the junction kept 3 bases outside the gene matches. The CDR3 has 16 residues. The DNA of the CDR3 is TGTGCCAGCAGCGTAGAGAGGACAGGGGGCACAGATACGCAGTATTTT. Translated, it gives CASSVERTGGTDTQYF.

The chain links TRBV20-1 to TRBJ1-5; 8 nucleotides line up with TRBD1. Germline trimming cut 3 bases from V and 8 bases from J; bases unmatched to any gene: 12. In germline, CDR1 is DFQATT, CDR2 SNEGSKA (reference sequence). The CDR3 extends over 15 amino acids. In nucleotides, the CDR3 is TGCAGTGCTAGTAAGGGCAGGGGGCGCGAGAAGCCCCAGCATTTT. It is translated as CSASKGRGREKPQHF.